The entry that follows covers one TCR beta chain sequence. Its target is not known. This CDR3 is built from 13 residues. V gave up 2 bases and J gave up 2 bases, with 6 bases separating them. Germline V lookup: CDR1 WSHSY, CDR2 SAAADI. TCRdb's table, derived via immunoSEQ multiplex PCR, lists solely in-frame clones and lacks some. This sample has roughly 92,000 clones; about 90% occur once, and the top ten carry roughly 9.4%. Patients with autoimmune history or systemic immunosuppression were excluded. This sample was taken from a study of OX40 agonist ivuxolimab in advanced cancers. Findings of the study overall: Clonal expansion from baseline to week 6 occurred in both CD4+ and CD8+ T cells. Those patients achieving a partial response at 0.1-3.0 mg/kg showed among the lowest clonal expansion.

The chain recombines TRBV10-2 with TRBJ1-2; no definite D call. The clonotype was recovered from an adult with an advanced solid tumor such as melanoma, head and neck, liver or kidney cancer. Sequences were derived from CD4+ or CD8+ T cells sorted from blood, sampled in a trial of the OX40 agonist ivuxolimab. CDR3 nucleotide sequence: TGCGCCAGCAGTGAGGCAGCCAACTATGGCTACACCTTC. Translating gives CASSEAANYGYTF.